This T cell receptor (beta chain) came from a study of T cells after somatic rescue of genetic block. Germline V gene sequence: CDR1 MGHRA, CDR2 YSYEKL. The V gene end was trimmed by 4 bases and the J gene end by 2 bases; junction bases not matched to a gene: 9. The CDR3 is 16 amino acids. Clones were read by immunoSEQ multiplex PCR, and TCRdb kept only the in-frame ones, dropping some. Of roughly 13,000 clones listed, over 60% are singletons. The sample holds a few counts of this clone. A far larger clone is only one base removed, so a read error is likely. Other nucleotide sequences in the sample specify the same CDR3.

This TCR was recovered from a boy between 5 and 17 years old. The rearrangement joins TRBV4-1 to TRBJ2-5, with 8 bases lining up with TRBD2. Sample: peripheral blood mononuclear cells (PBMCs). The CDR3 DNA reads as TGCGCCAGCAGCCCGGGTGCGGGGGGCCATCAAGAGACCCAGTACTTC. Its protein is CASSPGAGGHQETQYF.